This T cell receptor (beta chain) was recorded in a study of blood T cell repertoires in COVID-19. Study-level background: Some COVID-19 samples were acute and others convalescent; all came from the United States, Italy and Spain. Sample material is recorded as cDNA or gDNA derived from T cells, B-cell-depleted T cells, or PBMCs.

Original analysis: Amplifying reference gene primers gave estimates of nucleated cell counts. Clones were read by immunoSEQ multiplex PCR, and TCRdb kept only the in-frame ones, dropping some. Clonal size and the V and J genes are those of that table, whereas D and trimming came from the DNA. The sample consists of 150,000 or so clones, approximately 87% of them appearing once. The sequencing sample was made of peripheral blood. This TCR was sampled from an older man with acute or convalescent COVID-19.

This chain's CDR3 is CATSDPGQGSAGELFF. The CDR3 DNA sequence: TGTGCCACCAGTGATCCGGGACAGGGTTCAGCCGGGGAGCTGTTTTTT. The rearrangement links TRBV24-1 to TRBJ2-2; 9 nucleotides agree with TRBD1. Trimming took 3 bases from V and 6 from J; bases not matched to a gene: 7. The CDR3 is 16 amino acids. Germline V CDR1 and CDR2: KGHDR, SFDVKD.